The 25 T cell receptor beta chains below were found in one sample sequenced in a study of preoperative IRX-2 immunotherapy in early breast cancer. The treatment denotes: preoperative locoregional IRX-2 cytokine immunotherapy. Generated by immunoSEQ multiplex PCR, the TCRdb table keeps only in-frame clones and is missing some. The data show about 37,000 clones, 80% to 90% seen once. Sequencing was performed on lymph node tissue, taken after IRX-2 immunotherapy. The receptors were sampled from a human donor with breast cancer.

This clone was observed once. This chain joins TRBV10-3 and TRBJ2-3; 10 bases fit TRBD2. The ends lost 0 bases at V and 4 bases at J; junction bases unmatched: 4. Germline CDR1 is ENHRY and CDR2 is SYGVKD. The CDR3 totals 16 residues. CDR3: CAISESAAGGADTQYF. CDR3 nucleotide sequence: TGTGCCATCAGTGAGTCAGCAGCGGGGGGGGCAGATACGCAGTATTTT.

This clone was observed once. V is TRBV6-8 and J is TRBJ2-1; D may be TRBD1 (5 bases). CDR3 size: 14 residues. The V and J ends lost 8 bases and 8 bases respectively, with 19 bases between them. From germline, CDR1 is MNHGY and CDR2 SAAAGT. The CDR3 loop reads CASCLGAWGHEQFF. The CDR3 coding sequence is TGTGCCAGCTGCCTAGGGGCCTGGGGCCATGAGCAGTTCTTC.

In this sample, this clone turned up once. V is TRBV19 and J is TRBJ1-2; weak D call: TRBD1 (6 bases). V shed 8 bases and J shed 4 bases, with 11 bases lying between them. CDR1 and CDR2 (germline): LNHDA, SQIVND (reference sequence). This CDR3 has 12 residues. CDR3 DNA: TGTGCCAGTTTGGACAGCTTCTATGGCTACACCTTC. This sequence encodes CASLDSFYGYTF.

The chain has TRBV7-4 and TRBJ2-7; D is perhaps TRBD2 (6 bases). CDR3 length: 13 amino acids. V was shortened by 4 bases and J by 7 bases, with 14 bases between the two germline ends. Germline assignment: CDR1 SGHVT and CDR2 SQSDAQ. The chain's CDR3 is CASSSYSAGEQYF. The CDR3 coding sequence is TGTGCCAGCAGCTCATATTCCGCGGGGGAGCAGTACTTC.

Notes on this clone: The same CDR3 also results from other DNA sequences found in this sample. The chain couples TRBV19 to TRBJ1-2; D is possibly TRBD1 (5 bases). CDR1 is LNHDA and CDR2 is SQIVND in the germline V gene (reference sequence). V lost 3 bases and J lost 0, with 11 bases in between. CDR3 length: 15 residues. CDR3 residues: CASSIPGRTNYGYTF. The CDR3 DNA reads TGTGCCAGTAGTATCCCGGGACGGACTAACTATGGCTACACCTTC.

The V call is TRBV6-8, the J call TRBJ2-3; TRBD1 matches at 8 bases. J was trimmed by 2 bases and V by 6 bases; bases with no gene match: 10. Germline V gene data show CDR1 as MNHGY and CDR2 as SAAAGT. The CDR3 contains 16 residues. The CDR3: CASSLQGESFTDTQYF. The CDR3 nucleotides read TGTGCCAGCAGCCTACAGGGGGAGTCCTTCACAGATACGCAGTATTTT.

This sequence joins TRBV6-8 and TRBJ1-3; D is possibly TRBD1 (6 bases). V lost 6 bases, J lost 0 bases, and 18 bases lay in between. CDR3 length: 17 amino acids. CDR1 is MNHGY and CDR2 is SAAAGT in the germline V gene. CDR3 coding DNA: TGTGCCAGCAGATCGTCGGGGGCGCCGAGCTCTGGAAACACCATATATTTT. Protein: CASRSSGAPSSGNTIYF.

The genes are TRBV28 and TRBJ1-2; no reliable D call. The CDR3 is 14 amino acids. Trimming shortened V by 2 bases and J by 9 bases, and 16 bases separated the two germline ends. The germline gives CDR1 MDHEN, CDR2 SYDVKM. This CDR3 is CASSLDSGKNSYTF. The CDR3 DNA follows: TGTGCCAGCAGTTTAGATTCCGGGAAGAATAGCTACACCTTC.

The V gene is TRBV28, the J gene TRBJ2-7, with D possibly called TRBD1 or TRBD2 (5 bases each). Trimming shortened V by 3 bases and J by 5 bases, and 17 bases separated the two germline ends. From germline, CDR1 is MDHEN and CDR2 SYDVKM. CDR3 length: 15 residues. DNA for the CDR3: TGTGCCAGCAGTTTCCCGGGGACCGCTCGGGACGAGCAGTACTTC. Translation: CASSFPGTARDEQYF. The entire variable domain, with the rest obtained from reference TRBV28 and TRBJ2-7, is as follows: DVKVTQSSRYLVKRTGEKVFLECVQDMDHENMFWYRQDPGLGLRLIYFSYDVKMKEKGDIPEGYSVSREKKERFSLILESASTNQTSMYLCASSFPGTARDEQYFGPGTRLTVT.

The chain has TRBV6-8 and TRBJ1-6; possible D gene TRBD1, 6 bases. Germline loops: CDR1 MNHGY, CDR2 SAAAGT. The CDR3 loop spans 16 amino acids. The germline V and J ends were trimmed by 7 bases and 0 bases, with 13 bases remaining between them. The CDR3 region is CASTGVFNSYNSPLHF. CDR3 nucleotides: TGTGCCAGCACAGGGGTTTTCAACTCCTATAATTCACCCCTCCACTTT.

The J gene is TRBJ1-1, the V gene TRBV6-8, with D maybe TRBD1 (5 bases). The V gene lost 5 bases and the J gene lost 5 bases, with 18 bases spanning the gap. This CDR3 comprises 15 residues. CDR1 is MNHGY and CDR2 is SAAAGT in the germline V gene. The CDR3 DNA reads as TGTGCCAGCAGTCTTCTAGGGATGGGGCAAACTGAAGCTTTCTTT. Protein product: CASSLLGMGQTEAFF.

V is TRBV19 and J is TRBJ2-5; TRBD1 might be the D (6 bases). The CDR3 extends over 15 amino acids. The germline CDR1 and CDR2 sequences are LNHDA and SQIVND (reference sequence). The V gene lost 0 bases and the J gene lost 5 bases, with 13 bases spanning the gap. CDR3 DNA: TGTGCCAGTAGTATAGATGCAGGGGAAGCGGAGACCCAGTACTTC. It yields the protein CASSIDAGEAETQYF.

CDR3 DNA: TGTGCCAGCAGCTTCGCACAGGGCGATTTTTCACCCCTCCACTTT. Amino acid sequence: CASSFAQGDFSPLHF. The chain has TRBV11-3 and TRBJ1-6; TRBD1 might be the D (6 bases). This CDR3 has 15 amino acids. The germline CDR1 and CDR2 sequences are SGHNT and YENEEA. The germline V and J ends were trimmed by 3 bases and 9 bases, with 15 bases remaining between them.

This clone was detected only a few times. The V call is TRBV6-8, the J call TRBJ2-1, with 10 bases aligning to TRBD1. Germline CDR1 and CDR2: MNHGY and SAAAGT. The J segment lost 5 bases and the V segment lost 6 bases, leaving 7 bases of the junction unmatched. The CDR3 runs 15 residues. This CDR3 is CASRSGQGRHNEQFF. As DNA, the CDR3 is TGTGCCAGCAGGTCGGGACAGGGGAGGCACAATGAGCAGTTCTTC.

The V gene is TRBV5-1, the J gene TRBJ1-1; TRBD1 matches 8 bases. The CDR3 covers 14 residues. CDR1 is SGHRS and CDR2 is YFSETQ in the germline V gene. Unmatched junction bases numbered 2, after V lost 0 bases and J lost 4 bases. The CDR3 spells CASSLEQGVTEAFF. The CDR3 DNA follows: TGCGCCAGCAGCTTGGAACAGGGGGTCACTGAAGCTTTCTTT.

Comment on this clone: Relative to the germline gene, one junction end is altered; a read error may explain this. This chain uses TRBV6-8 with TRBJ1-1, with D possibly matching TRBD1 (5 bases). CDR1 MNHGY and CDR2 SAAAGT come from the germline V gene. The CDR3 totals 16 residues. Here the CDR3 reads CAISAAGRVTRAEAFF. As DNA, the CDR3 is TGTGCCATCAGTGCCGCAGGGAGGGTTACGAGGGCTGAAGCTTTCTTT.

This clone showed up just a few times. The chain employs TRBV6-8 and TRBJ2-5, with 7 bases lining up with TRBD1. The CDR3 length is 14 residues. J was trimmed by 1 base and V by 5 bases; bases with no gene match: 4. CDR1 and CDR2 (germline): MNHGY, SAAAGT. CDR3: CASSIRQGQETQYF. The CDR3 nucleotides read TGTGCCAGCAGTATTCGACAGGGCCAAGAGACCCAGTACTTC.

The chain uses TRBV1 and TRBJ2-5; the DNA was not used to check the table's D call, TRBD1. TRBV1 is labeled a pseudogene. The CDR3 is made up of 16 amino acids. CDR3 residues: CASSPGQGTLQETQYF. The DNA of the CDR3 is TGCGCCAGCAGCCCCGGACAGGGAACTCTACAAGAGACCCAGTACTTC.

This clone was counted once. The J gene is TRBJ2-2, the V gene TRBV6-8, with 11 nucleotides matching TRBD1. The ends lost 6 bases at V and 5 bases at J; junction bases unmatched: 5. The CDR3 covers 15 residues. The germline V gene has CDR1 MNHGY and CDR2 SAAAGT. CDR3 in amino acids: CASSAGTGGTGELFF. The CDR3 DNA reads as TGTGCCAGCAGCGCCGGGACAGGGGGAACCGGGGAGCTGTTTTTT.

The rearrangement joins TRBV28 to TRBJ1-1; possible D gene TRBD1, 5 bases. CDR3 length: 16 residues. CDR1 and CDR2 (germline): MDHEN, SYDVKM. Trimming stripped 7 bases from V and 6 bases from J, with 24 bases between. CDR3 in amino acids: CASNTGTVILGSEAFF. For the CDR3, the DNA is TGTGCCAGCAACACGGGGACGGTAATTTTGGGGTCTGAAGCTTTCTTT.

The chain combines TRBV22-1 with TRBJ1-1. TRBV22-1 corresponds to a pseudogene. The CDR3 has 14 amino acids. CDR3 residues: CASGAQGLNTEAFF. CDR3 coding DNA: TGTGCCAGCGGGGCACAGGGGCTGAACACTGAAGCTTTCTTT.

The gene calls are TRBV9 and TRBJ1-4; 8 positions match TRBD1. The CDR3 loop spans 16 amino acids. V shed 0 bases and J 6 bases; nucleotides not matched to a gene: 7. Germline assignment: CDR1 SGDLS and CDR2 YYNGEE. The CDR3 DNA is TGTGCCAGCAGCGTAGGACCGGGACAGGTGGATGAAAAACTGTTTTTT. This encodes CASSVGPGQVDEKLFF.

This chain connects TRBV6-8 to TRBJ2-5, with 8 bases fitting TRBD1. The J segment lost 5 bases and the V segment lost 2 bases, leaving 7 bases of the junction unmatched. Looked up from germline, CDR1 is MNHGY and CDR2 is SAAAGT. The CDR3 is 15 residues long. The CDR3 reads CASSYPWTGRETQYF. CDR3 nucleotide sequence: TGTGCCAGCAGTTACCCCTGGACAGGGCGGGAGACCCAGTACTTC.

This clone is a singleton in its sample. The J gene is TRBJ2-7, the V gene TRBV5-1; D possibly corresponds to TRBD2 (7 bases). CDR3 length: 14 residues. Germline CDR1 is SGHRS and CDR2 is YFSETQ. The V and J ends lost 2 bases and 9 bases respectively, with 18 bases between them. In DNA, the CDR3 is TGCGCCAGCAGCTTAGGGGGAGGGGAGCGAGGGCAGTACTTC. It yields the protein CASSLGGGERGQYF.

The chain links TRBV6-8 to TRBJ1-2, with TRBD1 identical over 9 bases. V gave up 10 bases and J gave up 9 bases; unmatched junction bases: 15. CDR1 is MNHGY and CDR2 is SAAAGT in the germline V gene. The CDR3 sequence is 14 residues long. The CDR3 spells CAISEDRDRARYTF. The CDR3 DNA is TGTGCCATCAGCGAAGACCGGGACAGGGCACGCTACACCTTC.